This T cell receptor beta chain came from a study of T cell responses to AZD1222 COVID-19 vaccine (dated by TCRdb to about 2021). For the wider study: AZD1222 recipients whose second dose came at about 4 weeks and those whose second dose came at about 12 weeks were combined into one group, since spike-specific TCR depth and breadth did not differ between the two schedules. A total of 230 to 250 trial participants underwent TCR sequencing, of whom around 210 had received two doses of AZD1222 and 26 had received two doses of the MenACWY control vaccine. Trial participants were enrolled by age into subgroups of 18-55, 56-69 and 70-plus years, and about 150, 27 and 61 TCR-sequenced participants, respectively, were included in these subgroups.

For CDR1 and CDR2, the germline V gene (reference sequence) lists LNHDA and SQIVND. The V end loses 4 bases and the J end loses 6 bases, and a stretch of 9 bases separates them. Including cysteine and phenylalanine, the CDR3 has 13 amino acids. Just CDR3 DNA is preserved here, 39 bases in frame from base 1. The CDR3 regions of human TCRbeta chains were analyzed by immunosequencing. The authors' analysis ran thus. Repertoire TCRs were checked for matches against a reference library of SARS-CoV-2-specific TCRs that had been generated using the MIRA antigen-specificity platform. Breadth was defined as the fraction of unique TCRs that were SARS-CoV-2-associated, and depth was defined as the fraction of total T cells that were SARS-CoV-2-associated. Using the MIRA data, each spike-specific TCR was mapped to the spike region that the TCR reacts to and placed in a CD4 or CD8 class. Log10-transformed breadth and depth values were compared by one-way ANOVA with Sidak's multiple comparisons tests. TCRdb stores this immuneACCESS table with in-frame sequences only. Part of the clones is absent; in the studies checked, under half of the shortfall reflects unresolved V genes, and no reason is known for the rest. V, J and clone size reflect that table, while D and trimming were determined from the DNA. For this sample the table gives just under 100,000 clones, of which nearly 90% were detected only once. The biggest ten clones account for 2.8% of the sample.

What the study reported, not specific to this receptor: Conclusions about previously exposed vaccinees are limited, since just five to seven AZD1222 recipients were seropositive for SARS-CoV-2 at baseline. Because no day 14 peak-response samples were available, the repertoires could be characterized only after the peak T cell response. In the small 56-69-year group, the increase in depth fell short of significance, most likely because of low power. Most participants were white British and females outnumbered males, and the authors suggested that clonal diversity may have been underestimated. Vaccine-associated CD4 TCRs spanned the whole spike protein, with dominant responses in regions 160-218 and 743-854. Epitopes outside the regions mutated in the B.1.351 and B.1.1.7 variants were reportedly recognized by nearly half of the unique spike-specific TCRs. After two AZD1222 doses, both the breadth and the depth of spike-specific TCRs were significantly higher than at day 0 and than in MenACWY recipients.

This clone appeared once. It has no known antigen specificity. No quality values exist for individual bases; no much larger clone is one base distant. What the time point label conveys for this sample: baseline before first vaccination. Vaccinee samples were obtained from the UK trials COV001 and COV002, which included a single-blind randomized controlled phase 2/3 trial of AZD1222 (ChAdOx1 nCoV-19) in healthy adults. For TCRbeta chain sequencing, PBMC samples were collected from trial participants at day 0 and at day 28 after the second dose. Specimen: peripheral blood, collected on day 0 of AZD1222 vaccination. This TCR derives from an adult in good health. The sequence joins TRBV19 to TRBJ2-2; the D gene remains uncertain. The base sequence is TGTGCCAGTAGTAACGCGGCCGCCGGGGAGCTGTTTTTT. The encoded protein is CASSNAAAGELFF.